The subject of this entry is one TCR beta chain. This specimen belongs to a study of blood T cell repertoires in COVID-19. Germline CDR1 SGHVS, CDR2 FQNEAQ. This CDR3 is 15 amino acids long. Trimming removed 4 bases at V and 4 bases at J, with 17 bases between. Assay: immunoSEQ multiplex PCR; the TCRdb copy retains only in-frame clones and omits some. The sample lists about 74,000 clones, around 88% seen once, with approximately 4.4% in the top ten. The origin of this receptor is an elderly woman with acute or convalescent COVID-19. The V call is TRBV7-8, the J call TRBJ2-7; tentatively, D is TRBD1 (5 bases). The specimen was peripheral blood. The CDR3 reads CASSSPGKGSYEQYF. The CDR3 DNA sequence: TGTGCCAGCAGCTCCCCAGGGAAGGGTTCTTACGAGCAGTACTTC.